The 27 T cell receptor beta chains reported below all come from one sample, sequenced in a study of T cell responses to AZD1222 COVID-19 vaccine. Produced via immunoSEQ multiplex PCR; TCRdb's table is partial and in-frame only. The sample holds roughly 120,000 clones, about 92% seen once. The sample was peripheral blood, taken 28 days after the second AZD1222 dose. The receptors stem from an adult who received the AZD1222 COVID-19 vaccine.

This sequence joins TRBV19 and TRBJ1-4; D gene uncertain. Looked up from germline, CDR1 is LNHDA and CDR2 is SQIVND (reference sequence). The germline V and J ends were trimmed by 3 bases and 7 bases, with 12 bases remaining between them. CDR3 length: 14 amino acids. This CDR3 is CASSMTPWGEKLFF. The CDR3 nucleotides are TGTGCCAGTAGTATGACCCCGTGGGGTGAAAAACTGTTTTTT.

This clone showed up just once. The chain joins TRBV7-2 to TRBJ1-5, with D unresolved. CDR3 length: 15 amino acids. Germline V gene sequence: CDR1 SGHTA, CDR2 FQGNSA. The V and J ends lost 5 bases and 5 bases respectively, with 16 bases between them. The CDR3 protein is CASSPSVRRDQPQHF. The CDR3 DNA reads as TGTGCCAGCAGCCCCTCCGTGCGAAGGGATCAGCCCCAGCATTTT.

CDR3 nucleotide sequence: TGTGCCAGCAGTTCGACAGGGGTTTGGGTCACTGAAGCTTTCTTT. This sequence encodes CASSSTGVWVTEAFF. The V call is TRBV6-2 or TRBV6-3, the J call TRBJ1-1; 8 bases map to TRBD1. The CDR3 runs to 15 residues. The germline gives CDR1 MNHEY, CDR2 SVGEGT. V dropped 4 bases and J dropped 4; count of bases not matched to a gene: 8.

This chain uses TRBV4-2 with TRBJ2-3; 7 bases agree with TRBD1. Germline loops: CDR1 LGHNA, CDR2 YNFKEQ. CDR3 length: 16 residues. V was clipped by 1 base and J by 1 base; unmatched bases: 5. CDR3 coding DNA: TGTGCCAGCAGCCAAGTTGGAACAGGGGGCACAGATACGCAGTATTTT. Its translation: CASSQVGTGGTDTQYF.

This sequence joins TRBV6-5 and TRBJ2-5; no clear D gene. The CDR3 runs to 12 residues. Germline V lookup: CDR1 MNHEY, CDR2 SVGAGI. Trimming stripped 6 bases from V and 0 bases from J, with 5 bases between. The CDR3, as DNA: TGTGCCAGCAGGGACGACCAAGAGACCCAGTACTTC. Protein: CASRDDQETQYF.

The chain couples TRBV18 to TRBJ1-1; the match to TRBD1 covers 9 bases. V gave up 2 bases and J gave up 5 bases; unmatched junction bases: 6. The V gene's germline CDR1 is KGHSH and CDR2 LQKENI. This CDR3 is 15 amino acids long. The CDR3 coding sequence is TGTGCCAGCTCACCAGGACAGGGGAAATTGACTGAAGCTTTCTTT. Amino acid sequence: CASSPGQGKLTEAFF.

CDR3 region: CASSDRGLFTGELFF. The CDR3 nucleotides read TGTGCCAGCTCTGACAGGGGGCTTTTCACCGGGGAGCTGTTTTTT. The chain has TRBV18 and TRBJ2-2; 10 bases agree with TRBD1. Germline lookup yields CDR1 KGHSH and CDR2 LQKENI. V was clipped by 6 bases and J by 4 bases; unmatched bases: 5. The CDR3 is made up of 15 amino acids.

The chain joins TRBV27 to TRBJ1-2, with D hard to call. Germline V gene sequence: CDR1 MNHEY, CDR2 SMNVEV (reference sequence). This CDR3 is built from 12 residues. V lost 4 bases, J lost 5 bases, and 8 bases lay in between. DNA of the CDR3: TGTGCCAGCAGTTCGGGGAGGTATGGCTACACCTTC. Its protein product is CASSSGRYGYTF.

The rearrangement links TRBV27 to TRBJ2-1; maybe TRBD2 (5 bases). Germline CDR1 and CDR2: MNHEY and SMNVEV (reference sequence). The V end was cut by 9 bases, the J end by 8 bases, with 14 bases between. The CDR3 is made up of 12 amino acids. The CDR3 reads CASASGGYEQFF. The CDR3 DNA sequence: TGTGCCAGTGCCTCTGGAGGATATGAGCAGTTCTTC.

The chain combines TRBV7-2 with TRBJ2-7; D gene unclear. Looked up from germline, CDR1 is SGHTA and CDR2 is FQGNSA. This CDR3 is built from 15 residues. Trimming removed 5 bases at V and 0 bases at J, with 14 bases between. The CDR3 reads CASSQTTSSSYEQYF. Here the CDR3 DNA reads TGTGCCAGCAGCCAAACTACTTCGAGCTCCTACGAGCAGTACTTC.

The V and J genes are TRBV5-6 and TRBJ1-2; D perhaps matches TRBD1 (5 bases). V lost 0 bases to trimming and J lost 4 bases, with 13 bases between them. This CDR3 region has 15 residues. The V gene's germline CDR1 is SGHDT and CDR2 YYEEEE. CDR3 coding DNA: TGTGCCAGCAGCTTGGGACCCGAGGGGACCTATGGCTACACCTTC. This gives the protein CASSLGPEGTYGYTF.

The chain links TRBV19 to TRBJ2-1; TRBD1 or TRBD2 may be the D gene (6 bases each). Per the germline V gene, CDR1 is LNHDA and CDR2 is SQIVND (reference sequence). The germline V and J ends were trimmed by 5 bases and 8 bases, with 13 bases remaining between them. This CDR3 has 13 residues. CDR3 DNA: TGTGCCAGTAGTTCCGCAGGGGAGGATGAGCAGTTCTTC. Translated, it gives CASSSAGEDEQFF.

This clone was seen a single time. V is TRBV28 and J is TRBJ2-6; 9 positions agree with TRBD1. After removal of 3 bases from V and 4 bases from J, the junction contained 7 bases not matched to a gene. Germline CDR1 reads MDHEN; CDR2 reads SYDVKM. The CDR3 loop spans 17 amino acids. In nucleotides, the CDR3 is TGTGCCAGCAGTTTGCGGACAGGGGTCACCGGGGCCAACGTCCTGACTTTC. Translating gives CASSLRTGVTGANVLTF.

J is TRBJ1-6 and V is TRBV27, with 10 bases lining up with TRBD1. The CDR3 spans 20 residues. The junction had 13 bases not matched to a gene; V was cut back by 5 bases and J by 0 bases. CDR1 and CDR2 from the germline V gene are MNHEY and SMNVEV (reference sequence). CDR3 sequence reads: CASSPLGGTGDSSYNSPLHF. In nucleotides, the CDR3 is TGTGCCAGCAGTCCGCTGGGGGGGACAGGGGACAGCTCCTATAATTCACCCCTCCACTTT.

The chain couples TRBV2 to TRBJ2-5; D uncertain. There are 13 residues in the CDR3. Germline CDR1 reads SNHLY; CDR2 reads FYNNEI. V was trimmed by 2 bases and J by 2 bases, leaving 6 bases between them. CDR3 loop: CASSENTQETQYF. CDR3 in DNA: TGTGCCAGCAGTGAAAACACACAAGAGACCCAGTACTTC.

V usage is TRBV19 and J usage is TRBJ1-1; tentatively, D is TRBD1 (5 bases). V gave up 1 base and J gave up 0 bases, with 12 bases separating them. Germline V CDR1 and CDR2: LNHDA, SQIVND (reference sequence). The CDR3 extends over 16 amino acids. CDR3 nucleotide sequence: TGTGCCAGTAGTATAGTGGGACGGCCGATGAACACTGAAGCTTTCTTT. It translates to CASSIVGRPMNTEAFF.

This rearrangement joins TRBV5-1 to TRBJ1-3; possibly TRBD1 for D (5 bases). This CDR3 contains 12 residues. CDR1 is SGHRS, CDR2 YFSETQ, per germline. Trimming pared 2 bases from V and 6 bases from J, leaving 6 bases between. CDR3: CASSFGANTIYF. In DNA, the CDR3 is TGCGCCAGCAGCTTCGGGGCAAACACCATATATTTT. Full variable domain (outside the CDR3, taken from reference TRBV5-1 and TRBJ1-3): KAGVTQTPRYLIKTRGQQVTLSCSPISGHRSVSWYQQTPGQGLQFLFEYFSETQRNKGNFPGRFSGRQFSNSRSEMNVSTLELGDSALYLCASSFGANTIYFGEGSWLTVV.

This sequence joins TRBV2 and TRBJ1-2, with 7 bases matching TRBD1. Germline V gene sequence: CDR1 SNHLY, CDR2 FYNNEI. V shed 6 bases, J shed 1 base, and the junction held 5 bases outside the gene matches. CDR3 length: 14 residues. DNA for the CDR3: TGTGCCAGCAGCGCGACAGGGAATAACTATGGCTACACCTTC. Its protein product is CASSATGNNYGYTF.

This chain joins TRBV5-6 and TRBJ1-1, with 12 bases identical to TRBD1. The CDR3 runs 16 residues. Germline CDR1 and CDR2: SGHDT and YYEEEE. Losses at the gene ends were 3 bases for V and 4 bases for J; bases not matched to a gene: 7. This CDR3 reads CASSYGTGGRGTEAFF. The CDR3 bases are TGTGCCAGCAGCTACGGGACAGGGGGCAGGGGCACTGAAGCTTTCTTT. Full variable domain (rest looked up from reference TRBV5-6 and TRBJ1-1): DAGVTQSPTHLIKTRGQQVTLRCSPKSGHDTVSWYQQALGQGPQFIFQYYEEEERQRGNFPDRFSGHQFPNYSSELNVNALLLGDSALYLCASSYGTGGRGTEAFFGQGTRLTVV.

The chain uses TRBV11-3 and TRBJ2-7, with D perhaps TRBD1 or TRBD2 (5 bases each). Deletions cut 5 bases from V and 0 bases from J, with 17 bases between. The CDR3 spans 16 residues. Germline CDR1 reads SGHNT; CDR2 reads YENEEA. The CDR3 reads CASSPRVEGNSYEQYF. The CDR3 nucleotides read TGTGCCAGCAGCCCCCGGGTCGAGGGGAACTCCTACGAGCAGTACTTC.

The rearrangement links TRBV7-2 to TRBJ1-6; no definite D call. Deletions cut 3 bases from V and 0 bases from J, with 12 bases between. CDR1 and CDR2 (germline): SGHTA, FQGNSA. The CDR3 is 17 amino acids. The CDR3 protein is CASSFKGRSSYNSPLHF. Here the CDR3 DNA reads TGTGCCAGCAGCTTTAAAGGCAGGAGCTCCTATAATTCACCCCTCCACTTT.

V gene TRBV19 combines with J gene TRBJ1-2, with D possibly TRBD1 on 5 matching bases. The CDR3 is made up of 18 amino acids. Per germline, CDR1 LNHDA and CDR2 SQIVND (reference sequence). V gave up 5 bases and J gave up 2 bases, with 24 bases separating them. The CDR3 DNA reads TGTGCCAGTAGTTCACCCTGGGGGTCCACCATCGTCAACTATGGCTACACCTTC. Translation gives CASSSPWGSTIVNYGYTF.

This clone appeared a single time. The rearrangement joins TRBV13 to TRBJ1-4, with TRBD1 identical over 7 bases. Germline V gene data show CDR1 as PRHDT and CDR2 as FYEKMQ (reference sequence). The CDR3 loop spans 16 amino acids. J was trimmed by 6 bases and V by 4 bases; bases with no gene match: 11. This CDR3 reads CASSSDREIGDEKLFF. Here the CDR3 DNA reads TGTGCCAGCAGCTCCGACAGGGAGATAGGCGATGAAAAACTGTTTTTT.

J is TRBJ2-7 and V is TRBV25-1; 7 nucleotides match TRBD1. Per germline, CDR1 MGHDK and CDR2 SYGVNS. The ends lost 7 bases at V and 4 bases at J; junction bases unmatched: 1. The CDR3 totals 11 residues. The CDR3 nucleotides are TGTGCCAGCACACAGGGGTACGAGCAGTACTTC. This encodes CASTQGYEQYF.

The chain joins TRBV5-1 to TRBJ2-1, with a tentative D call TRBD1 (5 bases). Germline V lookup: CDR1 SGHRS, CDR2 YFSETQ. V lost 0 bases to trimming and J lost 8 bases, with 12 bases between them. The length of the CDR3 is 14 residues. The CDR3: CASSLARQLDEQFF. In nucleotides, the CDR3 is TGCGCCAGCAGCTTGGCCAGACAGCTCGATGAGCAGTTCTTC.

CDR3 sequence reads: CSVERSGQAIPGELFF. The CDR3, as DNA: TGCAGCGTTGAAAGGTCAGGACAGGCGATTCCCGGGGAGCTGTTTTTT. This chain links TRBV29-1 with TRBJ2-2; TRBD1 matches 7 bases. Per the germline V gene, CDR1 is SQVTM and CDR2 is ANQGSEA. V was pared by 2 bases and J by 6 bases, with 12 bases of the junction left unmatched. The CDR3 runs 16 residues.

The gene calls are TRBV19 and TRBJ2-3; D could derive from TRBD1 or TRBD2 (5 bases each). CDR1 is LNHDA and CDR2 is SQIVND in the germline V gene (reference sequence). The V and J ends lost 0 bases and 0 bases respectively, with 16 bases between them. The CDR3 extends over 18 amino acids. The chain's CDR3 is CASSIDSPRGGSTDTQYF. The CDR3 DNA reads as TGTGCCAGTAGTATAGACTCTCCCCGTGGGGGTAGCACAGATACGCAGTATTTT. The whole variable domain, remainder taken from reference TRBV19 and TRBJ2-3, is DGGITQSPKYLFRKEGQNVTLSCEQNLNHDAMYWYRQDPGQGLRLIYYSQIVNDFQKGDIAEGYSVSREKKESFPLTVTSAQKNPTAFYLCASSIDSPRGGSTDTQYFGPGTRLTVL.